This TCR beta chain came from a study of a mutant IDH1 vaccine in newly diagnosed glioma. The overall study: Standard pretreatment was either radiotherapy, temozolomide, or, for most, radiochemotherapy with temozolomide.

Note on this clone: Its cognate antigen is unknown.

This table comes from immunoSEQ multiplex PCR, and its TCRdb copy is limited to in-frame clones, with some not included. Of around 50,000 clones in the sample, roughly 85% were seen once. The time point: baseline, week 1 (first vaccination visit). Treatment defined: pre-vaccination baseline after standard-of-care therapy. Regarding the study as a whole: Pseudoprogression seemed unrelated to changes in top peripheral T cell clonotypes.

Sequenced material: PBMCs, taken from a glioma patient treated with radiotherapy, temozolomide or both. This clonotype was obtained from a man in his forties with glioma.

The CDR3 region is CASSPARGRTGYTF. The CDR3 region has the DNA TGTGCCAGCTCACCAGCCAGGGGGCGCACTGGCTACACCTTC. The rearrangement joins TRBV18 to TRBJ1-2; 8 nucleotides align to TRBD1. Looked up from germline, CDR1 is KGHSH and CDR2 is LQKENI. Trimming took 2 bases from V and 7 from J; bases not matched to a gene: 6. The CDR3 extends over 14 amino acids.